This TCR beta chain was recovered during a study of a mutant IDH1 vaccine in newly diagnosed glioma (dated by TCRdb to the early 2020s). Notes on the research overall: Patients were given eight vaccinations, in weeks 1, 3, 5, 7, 11, 15, 19 and 23, which matched visits V03 through V10. Vaccination began 4-6 weeks after radiotherapy alone, or alongside temozolomide cycles in the chemotherapy-containing groups. The approximately 30 treated patients were around 62% male and around 38% female, with a mean age of approximately 38 years. Prior to enrollment, patients had been given standard therapy consisting of radiotherapy alone, temozolomide alone, or radiochemotherapy with temozolomide, with the combination given to most patients. Peripheral blood was drawn at six visits: V03 (baseline), V05, V07, V10, V12 and V13. Longitudinal TCRB deep sequencing was done for some 25 treated patients, wherever samples were available for exploratory analyses. Overall study outcomes, separate from this receptor: Immune responses induced by the vaccine were seen in roughly 95% of patients across multiple MHC alleles. No apparent relationship was observed between pseudoprogression and alterations in the top peripheral T cell clonotypes detected by TCRB sequencing. PBMC samples for TCRB deep sequencing were selected based on availability. According to the authors, sample limitations meant that analyses of patient blood samples could not be reproduced.

In the paper's terms, the time point label means: week 23, last vaccination. A 20-mer mutant IDH1 peptide at 300 micrograms in Montanide made up each vaccine dose, which was injected subcutaneously together with topical imiquimod. All donors had newly diagnosed IDH1-mutant astrocytomas of WHO grade 3 or 4 that showed loss of nuclear ATRX. The samples were drawn from NOA16, a multicentre, single-arm, open-label phase I trial in Germany that tested a mutant IDH1 peptide vaccine in humans for the first time. Genomic DNA for TCRB sequencing was extracted from EDTA blood using the DNeasy Blood and Tissue Kit. A note on this clone: Its antigen remains undetermined. The junction and the germline gene differ at one end; a read error may be behind it.

The method behind the library was the immunoSEQ multiplex PCR assay. The hsTCRB Kit was used according to the manufacturer's protocol to amplify rearranged TCR beta chain sequences. TCRB libraries were sequenced on an Illumina MiSeq. In the authors' own workflow: Demultiplexing, trimming and gene mapping were performed with the kit vendor's proprietary platform. Held by TCRdb, this immuneACCESS table contains in-frame sequences only and omits some clones. Under half of the omission traces to an unresolved V gene where checked; the cause of the rest is unknown. For V, J and clone size, that table is used; D and trimming come from the DNA. This sample lists some 40,000 clones; around 81% were detected once. The ten largest make up 5% to 5.5% of the sample. The origin of this receptor is a man aged 40-50 years with glioma. This material consisted of PBMCs, taken from a glioma patient whose treatment included an IDH1 peptide vaccine.

The base sequence is TGTGCTAGCAGCTTAAAGGCCCAGCCAGGGACCTACAATGAGCAGTTCTTC. This gives the protein CASSLKAQPGTYNEQFF. Recombination joined TRBV7-7 with TRBJ2-1, with TRBD1 as a weak D call on 5 bases. CDR1 and CDR2 were assigned from the germline V gene (reference sequence) as SSHAT and FNYEAQ. Its CDR3 holds 17 amino acids, cysteine through phenylalanine. Only CDR3 DNA is held: 51 bases, read in frame from base 1.